This T cell receptor beta chain is drawn from a study of cytomegalovirus exposure and HLA in healthy donors. The PCR contained 60 Vbeta and 13 Jbeta primers. Produced via immunoSEQ multiplex PCR; TCRdb's table is partial and in-frame only. Of a few hundred thousand clones detected, over 90% appear once; the ten largest clones hold about 1.7%. CDR3 length equals 15 residues. The V and J ends lost 3 bases and 2 bases respectively, with 11 bases between them. The germline gives CDR1 KGHSH, CDR2 LQKENI. The sequence came from a girl aged 2-10 years in good health and CMV-seronegative. The sequenced sample was PBMCs. The chain uses TRBV18 and TRBJ2-1, with D possibly matching TRBD1 (5 bases). The CDR3 protein is CASSPDTDPYNEQFF. In nucleotides, the CDR3 is TGTGCCAGCTCACCGGACACCGATCCCTACAATGAGCAGTTCTTC.